This entry lists 10 T cell receptor beta chains sequenced from one sample in a study of naive and memory T cell subsets. An equimolar mix of two oligonucleotides served as the beta constant-region primer for TRBC1 and TRBC2. TCRdb ran MiXCR on the UMI-ligation and nested PCR reads and lists one entry per CDR3 protein. The sample lists 81,000 or so distinct CDR3 sequences, more than 6.5% occurring once. Sequencing used central memory CD4+ T cells from blood. These receptors were collected from a human donor in good health.

In its sample, this clonotype was seen many times. The V call is TRBV30, the J call TRBJ1-1; D not resolved. Per the germline V gene, CDR1 is GTSNPN and CDR2 is SVGIG (reference sequence). With 2 bases removed from V and 1 base from J, the gap between germline ends came to 11 bases. The CDR3 covers 14 residues. CDR3 coding DNA: TGTGCCTGGAGTCGCCAGACCCCGAACACTGAAGCTTTCTTT. Amino acid sequence: CAWSRQTPNTEAFF.

The chain links TRBV5-1 to TRBJ2-1; the match to TRBD2 covers 8 bases. The germline V gene encodes CDR1 SGHRS and CDR2 YFSETQ. The CDR3 covers 15 residues. Trimming took 1 base from V and 6 from J; bases not matched to a gene: 6. In nucleotides, the CDR3 is TGCGCCAGCAGCTTGACGGGAGGGTCGGGCAATGAGCAGTTCTTC. Amino acids: CASSLTGGSGNEQFF. Full variable domain (remainder filled in from reference TRBV5-1 and TRBJ2-1): KAGVTQTPRYLIKTRGQQVTLSCSPISGHRSVSWYQQTPGQGLQFLFEYFSETQRNKGNFPGRFSGRQFSNSRSEMNVSTLELGDSALYLCASSLTGGSGNEQFFGPGTRLTVL.

This clonotype was picked up a small number of times. The chain links TRBV7-9 to TRBJ2-5; TRBD2 agrees at 13 bases. The trim removed 3 bases at V and 2 bases at J, leaving 0 bases unmatched. CDR1 and CDR2 (germline): SEHNR, FQNEAQ (reference sequence). This CDR3 is 15 amino acids long. CDR3 residues: CASSLGLAGQETQYF. The CDR3 bases are TGTGCCAGCAGCTTGGGACTAGCGGGACAAGAGACCCAGTACTTC.

In its sample, this clonotype was seen many times. The chain joins TRBV3-1 to TRBJ2-1, with D perhaps assigned TRBD1 or TRBD2 (5 bases each). This CDR3 is built from 18 residues. CDR1 and CDR2 (germline): LGHDT, YNNKEL (reference sequence). The V and J ends lost 1 base and 1 base respectively, with 17 bases between them. The CDR3 DNA is TGTGCCAGCAGCCAAGGGGGCTCCGGGGCTCTTTCCTACAATGAGCAGTTCTTC. Protein sequence: CASSQGGSGALSYNEQFF.

This clonotype came up many times. The chain combines TRBV18 with TRBJ1-1; D unresolved. There are 13 residues in the CDR3. Germline CDR1 and CDR2: KGHSH and LQKENI. V was pared by 2 bases and J by 3 bases, with 7 bases between. The CDR3 reads CASSPKPDTEAFF. CDR3 in DNA: TGTGCCAGCTCACCAAAGCCGGACACTGAAGCTTTCTTT.

Ten or more counts support this clonotype. The chain joins TRBV7-9 to TRBJ1-6; D may be TRBD1 (6 bases). The ends were cut back, 8 bases at V and 11 bases at J, with 16 bases in the middle. The CDR3 consists of 13 residues. CDR1 and CDR2 from the germline V gene are SEHNR and FQNEAQ (reference sequence). CDR3 bases: TGTGCCAGCCACGGGACATCCTACGCACCCCTCCACTTT. Translation gives CASHGTSYAPLHF.

There are many counts of this clonotype. The rearrangement joins TRBV25-1 to TRBJ2-3; D is possibly TRBD2 (5 bases). The germline V and J ends were trimmed by 4 bases and 6 bases, with 5 bases remaining between them. This CDR3 is 11 amino acids long. The V gene's germline CDR1 is MGHDK and CDR2 SYGVNS. Here the CDR3 reads CASSVADTQYF. The CDR3 region has the DNA TGTGCCAGCAGTGTAGCGGATACGCAGTATTTT.

By sample share, this clonotype is medium-sized. The genes are TRBV7-9 and TRBJ2-1; TRBD1 aligns across 8 bases. The germline CDR1 and CDR2 sequences are SEHNR and FQNEAQ (reference sequence). The CDR3 contains 16 residues. The trim removed 5 bases at V and 3 bases at J, leaving 9 bases unmatched. The CDR3 here is CASSLEDRALYNEQFF. The CDR3 coding sequence is TGTGCCAGCAGCCTAGAGGACAGGGCCCTCTACAATGAGCAGTTCTTC.

This clonotype was detected a few times. The genes are TRBV20-1 and TRBJ2-7; 8 bases align to TRBD2. The V segment lost 1 base and the J segment 1 base; nucleotides outside the gene matches: 6. CDR3 length: 15 amino acids. The germline V gene has CDR1 DFQATT and CDR2 SNEGSKA (reference sequence). The CDR3 sequence: CSARGPGLGSYEQYF. DNA for the CDR3: TGCAGTGCTAGAGGACCGGGACTAGGGTCCTACGAGCAGTACTTC.

This clonotype was observed many times. The V gene is TRBV12-3 or TRBV12-4, the J gene TRBJ1-5, with D unclear. V dropped 8 bases and J dropped 7 bases, with 3 bases sitting between them. This CDR3 contains 9 residues. The CDR3 spells CASGQPQHF. The CDR3 nucleotides are TGTGCCAGCGGGCAGCCCCAGCATTTT.